This TCR beta chain was documented in a study of T cell changes during pregnancy in multiple sclerosis. TCRdb's copy holds only in-frame clones and misses some; the assay was immunoSEQ multiplex PCR. The sample lists over 60,000 clones; nearly 90% were seen once. CDR1 and CDR2 (germline): SEHNR, FQNEAQ (reference sequence). The CDR3 has 16 amino acids. Trimming at V came to 5 bases and at J to 5 bases, leaving 8 bases not matched to a gene. This clone was seen a single time. This receptor was obtained from a female donor with multiple sclerosis, enrolled in a pregnancy study. This sample comprised peripheral blood, obtained in the first trimester of pregnancy. The J gene is TRBJ1-4, the V gene TRBV7-9, with TRBD1 matching 10 bases. CDR3 sequence (DNA): TGTGCCAGCAGCCTTGACAGGGGGCAAGGGAATGAAAAACTGTTTTTT. The encoded protein is CASSLDRGQGNEKLFF.